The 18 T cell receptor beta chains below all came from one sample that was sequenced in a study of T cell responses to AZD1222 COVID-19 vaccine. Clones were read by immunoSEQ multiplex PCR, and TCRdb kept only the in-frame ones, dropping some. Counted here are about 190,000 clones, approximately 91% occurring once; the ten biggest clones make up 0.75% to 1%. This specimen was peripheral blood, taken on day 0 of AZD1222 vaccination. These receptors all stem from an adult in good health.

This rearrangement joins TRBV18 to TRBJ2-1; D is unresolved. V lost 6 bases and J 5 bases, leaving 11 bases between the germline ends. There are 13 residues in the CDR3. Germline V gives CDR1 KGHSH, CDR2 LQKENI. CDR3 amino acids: CASSPTPDNEQFF. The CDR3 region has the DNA TGTGCCAGCTCGCCGACTCCCGACAATGAGCAGTTCTTC.

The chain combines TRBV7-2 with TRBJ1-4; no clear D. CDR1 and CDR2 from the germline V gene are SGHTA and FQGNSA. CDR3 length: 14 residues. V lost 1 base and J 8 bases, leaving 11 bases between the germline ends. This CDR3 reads CASSLVSGGEKLFF. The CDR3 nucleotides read TGTGCCAGCAGCTTAGTGTCGGGTGGGGAAAAACTGTTTTTT.

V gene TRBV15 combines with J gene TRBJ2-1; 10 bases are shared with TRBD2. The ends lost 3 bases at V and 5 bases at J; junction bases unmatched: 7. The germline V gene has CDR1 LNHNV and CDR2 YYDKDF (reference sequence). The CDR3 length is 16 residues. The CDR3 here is CATSRKGLAGDNEQFF. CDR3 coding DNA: TGTGCCACCAGCAGGAAGGGGCTAGCGGGAGACAATGAGCAGTTCTTC.

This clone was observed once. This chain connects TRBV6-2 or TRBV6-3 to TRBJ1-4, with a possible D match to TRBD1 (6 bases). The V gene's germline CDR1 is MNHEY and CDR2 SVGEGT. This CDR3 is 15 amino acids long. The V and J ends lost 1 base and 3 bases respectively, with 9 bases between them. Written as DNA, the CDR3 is TGTGCCAGCAGTTACTGGGGGGCGGCTAATGAAAAACTGTTTTTT. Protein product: CASSYWGAANEKLFF.

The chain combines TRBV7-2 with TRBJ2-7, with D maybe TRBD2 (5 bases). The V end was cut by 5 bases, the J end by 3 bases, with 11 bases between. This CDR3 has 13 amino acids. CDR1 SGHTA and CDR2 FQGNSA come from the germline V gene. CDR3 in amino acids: CASSQARGYEQYF. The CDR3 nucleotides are TGTGCCAGCAGCCAGGCCCGGGGCTACGAGCAGTACTTC.

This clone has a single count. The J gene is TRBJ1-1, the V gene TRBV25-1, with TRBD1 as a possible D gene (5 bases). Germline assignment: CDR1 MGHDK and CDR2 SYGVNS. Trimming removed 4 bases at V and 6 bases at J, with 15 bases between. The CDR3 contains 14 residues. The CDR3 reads CASSGLGGVPEAFF. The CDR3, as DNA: TGTGCCAGCAGTGGACTGGGGGGGGTACCTGAAGCTTTCTTT. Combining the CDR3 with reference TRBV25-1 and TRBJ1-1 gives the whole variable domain EADIYQTPRYLVIGTGKKITLECSQTMGHDKMYWYQQDPGMELHLIHYSYGVNSTEKGDLSSESTVSRIRTEHFPLTLESARPSHTSQYLCASSGLGGVPEAFFGQGTRLTVV.

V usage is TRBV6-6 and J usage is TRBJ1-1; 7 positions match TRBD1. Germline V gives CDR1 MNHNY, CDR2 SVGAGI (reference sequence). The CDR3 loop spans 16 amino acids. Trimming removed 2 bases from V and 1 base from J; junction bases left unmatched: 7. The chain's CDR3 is CASSYARDRPNTEAFF. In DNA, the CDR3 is TGTGCCAGCAGTTACGCTAGGGACAGACCGAACACTGAAGCTTTCTTT.

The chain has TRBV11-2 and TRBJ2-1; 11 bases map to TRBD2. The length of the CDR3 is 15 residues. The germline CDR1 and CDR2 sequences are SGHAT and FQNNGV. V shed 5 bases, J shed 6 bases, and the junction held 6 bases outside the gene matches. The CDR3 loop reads CASSISGRGINEQFF. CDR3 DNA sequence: TGTGCCAGCAGCATTAGCGGGAGGGGAATCAATGAGCAGTTCTTC. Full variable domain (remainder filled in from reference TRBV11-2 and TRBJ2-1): EAGVAQSPRYKIIEKRQSVAFWCNPISGHATLYWYQQILGQGPKLLIQFQNNGVVDDSQLPKDRFSAERLKGVDSTLKIQPAKLEDSAVYLCASSISGRGINEQFFGPGTRLTVL.

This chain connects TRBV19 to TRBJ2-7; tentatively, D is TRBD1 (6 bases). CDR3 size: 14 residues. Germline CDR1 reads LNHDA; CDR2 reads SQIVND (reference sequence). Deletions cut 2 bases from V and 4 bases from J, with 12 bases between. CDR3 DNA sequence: TGTGCCAGTAGTATAACGGACAGAGTTTACGAGCAGTACTTC. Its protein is CASSITDRVYEQYF.

The CDR3 loop reads CASSLGSGHSTGYTF. The CDR3 DNA follows: TGTGCCAGCAGTTTGGGTTCGGGACATAGTACCGGCTACACCTTC. This chain links TRBV27 with TRBJ1-2; the D gene is possibly TRBD1 (6 bases). V was cut by 3 bases and J by 8 bases, with 19 bases left in between. The CDR3 totals 15 residues. CDR1 MNHEY and CDR2 SMNVEV come from the germline V gene (reference sequence).

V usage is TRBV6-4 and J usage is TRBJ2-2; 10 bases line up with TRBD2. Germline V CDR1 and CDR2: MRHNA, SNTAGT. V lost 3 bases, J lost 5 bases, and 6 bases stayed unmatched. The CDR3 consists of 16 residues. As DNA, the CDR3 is TGTGCCAGCAGTGAGAGGGCTAGCGGGAGAACCGGGGAGCTGTTTTTT. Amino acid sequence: CASSERASGRTGELFF.

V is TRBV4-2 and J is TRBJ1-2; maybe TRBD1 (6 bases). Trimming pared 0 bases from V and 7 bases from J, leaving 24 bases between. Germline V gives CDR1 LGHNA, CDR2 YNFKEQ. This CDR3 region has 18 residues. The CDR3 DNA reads TGTGCCAGCAGCCAAGATAATTCAGGGGACCACTTTCTCGGTGGCTACACCTTC. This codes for CASSQDNSGDHFLGGYTF.

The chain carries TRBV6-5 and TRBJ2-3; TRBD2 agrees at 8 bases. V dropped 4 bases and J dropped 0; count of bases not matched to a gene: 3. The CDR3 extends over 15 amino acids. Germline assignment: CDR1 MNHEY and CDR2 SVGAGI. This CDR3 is CASSLAGLSTDTQYF. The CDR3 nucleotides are TGTGCCAGCAGTTTAGCGGGGCTTAGCACAGATACGCAGTATTTT.

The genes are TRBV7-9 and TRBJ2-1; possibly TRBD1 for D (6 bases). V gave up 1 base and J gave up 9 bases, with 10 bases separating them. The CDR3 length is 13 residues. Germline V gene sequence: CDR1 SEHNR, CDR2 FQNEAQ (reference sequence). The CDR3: CASSLDGTSEQFF. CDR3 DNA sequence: TGTGCCAGCAGCTTAGACGGGACATCTGAGCAGTTCTTC. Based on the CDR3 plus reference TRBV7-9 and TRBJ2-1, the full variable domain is DTGVSQNPRHKITKRGQNVTFRCDPISEHNRLYWYRQTLGQGPEFLTYFQNEAQLEKSRLLSDRFSAERPKGSFSTLEIQRTEQGDSAMYLCASSLDGTSEQFFGPGTRLTVL.

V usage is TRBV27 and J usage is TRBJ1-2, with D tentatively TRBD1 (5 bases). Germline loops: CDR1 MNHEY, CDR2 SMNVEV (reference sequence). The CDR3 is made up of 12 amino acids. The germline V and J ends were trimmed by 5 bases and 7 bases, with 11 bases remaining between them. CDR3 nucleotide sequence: TGTGCCAGCAGTCCGGGGGGTAGTGGCTACACCTTC. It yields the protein CASSPGGSGYTF.

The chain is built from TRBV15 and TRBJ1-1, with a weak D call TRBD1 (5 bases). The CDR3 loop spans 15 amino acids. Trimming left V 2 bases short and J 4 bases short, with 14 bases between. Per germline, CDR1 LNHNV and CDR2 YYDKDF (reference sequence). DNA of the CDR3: TGTGCCACCAGCAGAAGTTTCAGGGATCCCACTGAAGCTTTCTTT. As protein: CATSRSFRDPTEAFF.

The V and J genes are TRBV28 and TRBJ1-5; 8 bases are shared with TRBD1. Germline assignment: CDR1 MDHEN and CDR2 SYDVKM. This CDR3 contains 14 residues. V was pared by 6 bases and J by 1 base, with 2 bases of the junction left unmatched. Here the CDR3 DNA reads TGTGCCAGCAGGAGGACAGGGAGCAATCAGCCCCAGCATTTT. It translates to CASRRTGSNQPQHF. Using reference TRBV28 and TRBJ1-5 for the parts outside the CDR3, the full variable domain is DVKVTQSSRYLVKRTGEKVFLECVQDMDHENMFWYRQDPGLGLRLIYFSYDVKMKEKGDIPEGYSVSREKKERFSLILESASTNQTSMYLCASRRTGSNQPQHFGDGTRLSIL.

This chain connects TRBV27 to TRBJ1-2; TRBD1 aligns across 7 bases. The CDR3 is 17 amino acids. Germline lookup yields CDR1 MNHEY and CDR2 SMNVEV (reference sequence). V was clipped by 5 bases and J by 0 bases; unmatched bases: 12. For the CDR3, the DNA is TGTGCCAGCAGTCACCTAACAGGGGTCGAAGCTAACTATGGCTACACCTTC. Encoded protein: CASSHLTGVEANYGYTF.